This record concerns one TCR beta chain sequence. The data belong to a study of blood T cell repertoires in COVID-19. Whole-study context: PBMCs, B-cell-depleted T cells, or T cells provided the cDNA or gDNA that made up the material.

Trimming took 7 bases from V and 4 from J, leaving 11 bases between them. The CDR3 runs 13 residues. Germline V gives CDR1 SNHLY, CDR2 FYNNEI. The authors' processing: Nucleated cell number was recorded as an estimate derived from reference gene primer amplification. Data came from immunoSEQ multiplex PCR; TCRdb stores just in-frame clones and leaves some out. The V and J calls and the clone size are those of that table, but D and trimming were determined from the DNA. The sample carries 95,000 to 150,000 clones, 80% recorded once. This TCR was sampled from a man aged 55 to 70 with active or convalescent COVID-19. This chain connects TRBV2 to TRBJ1-5; maybe TRBD1 (6 bases). The sequenced sample was peripheral blood. CDR3: CASTLDRNQPQHF. CDR3 DNA: TGTGCCAGCACATTGGACAGAAATCAGCCCCAGCATTTT.